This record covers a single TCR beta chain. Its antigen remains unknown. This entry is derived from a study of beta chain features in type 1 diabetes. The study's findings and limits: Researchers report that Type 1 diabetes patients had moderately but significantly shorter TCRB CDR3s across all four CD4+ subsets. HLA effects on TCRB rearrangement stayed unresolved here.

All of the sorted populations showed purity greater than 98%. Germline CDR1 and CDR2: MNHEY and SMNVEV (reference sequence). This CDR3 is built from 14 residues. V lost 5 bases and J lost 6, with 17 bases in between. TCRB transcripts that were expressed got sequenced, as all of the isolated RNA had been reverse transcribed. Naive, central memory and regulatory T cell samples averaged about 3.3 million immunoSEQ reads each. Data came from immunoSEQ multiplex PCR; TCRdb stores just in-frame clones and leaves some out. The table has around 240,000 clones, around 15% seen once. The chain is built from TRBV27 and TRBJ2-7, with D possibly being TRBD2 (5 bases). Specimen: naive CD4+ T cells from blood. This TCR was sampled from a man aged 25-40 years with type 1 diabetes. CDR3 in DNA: TGTGCCAGCAGTCCCTCTACTAGTTTCGCCGAGCAGTACTTC. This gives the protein CASSPSTSFAEQYF.